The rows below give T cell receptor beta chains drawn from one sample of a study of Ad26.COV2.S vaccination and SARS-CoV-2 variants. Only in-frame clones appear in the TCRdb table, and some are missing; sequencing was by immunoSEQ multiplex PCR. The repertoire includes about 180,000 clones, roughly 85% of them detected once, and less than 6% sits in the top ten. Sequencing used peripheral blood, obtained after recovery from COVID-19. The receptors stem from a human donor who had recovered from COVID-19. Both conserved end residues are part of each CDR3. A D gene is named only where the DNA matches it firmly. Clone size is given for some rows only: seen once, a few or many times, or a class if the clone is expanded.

cdr3_nt: TGTGCCAGCAGCTTCGGACTTGCTAGGGGCAATGAGCAGTTCTTC
cdr3_aa: CASSFGLARGNEQFF
j_call: TRBJ2-1
clone_size: few
v_call: TRBV7-3
d_call: -

cdr3_nt: TGCGCCAGCAGCCAACCGACAGGTCCCAGGAGCTCCTACGAGCAGTACTTC
cdr3_aa: CASSQPTGPRSSYEQYF
j_call: TRBJ2-7
clone_size: -
v_call: TRBV4-1
d_call: -

cdr3_nt: TGTGCCAGCAGCCTGAGCAGGGGCTATGGCTACACCTTC
cdr3_aa: CASSLSRGYGYTF
j_call: TRBJ1-2
clone_size: -
v_call: TRBV14
d_call: -

cdr3_nt: TGTGCCAGCAGCTTTGACCTCACAGCTAACTATGGCTACACCTTC
cdr3_aa: CASSFDLTANYGYTF
j_call: TRBJ1-2
clone_size: -
v_call: TRBV7-9
d_call: -

cdr3_nt: TGTGCCAGCAGCGAACGACAGTCGAATGAAAAACTGTTTTTT
cdr3_aa: CASSERQSNEKLFF
j_call: TRBJ1-4
clone_size: -
v_call: TRBV7-2
d_call: -

cdr3_nt: TGTGCCAGCAGCTTCGACAGGGAGGGAACTGAAGCTTTCTTT
cdr3_aa: CASSFDREGTEAFF
j_call: TRBJ1-1
clone_size: -
v_call: TRBV7-9
d_call: TRBD1

cdr3_nt: TGCGCCAGCAGTTGGGGCAAGGCAACTAATGAAAAACTGTTTTTT
cdr3_aa: CASSWGKATNEKLFF
j_call: TRBJ1-4
clone_size: -
v_call: TRBV4-1
d_call: -

cdr3_nt: TGTGCCTGGAGTGGAGCTATGAATCAGCCCCAGCATTTT
cdr3_aa: CAWSGAMNQPQHF
j_call: TRBJ1-5
clone_size: once
v_call: TRBV30
d_call: -

cdr3_nt: TGTGCCAGCAGTCCCTTCGGGGCGGGGCAACCGACCTACGAGCAGTACTTC
cdr3_aa: CASSPFGAGQPTYEQYF
j_call: TRBJ2-7
clone_size: -
v_call: TRBV6-2/TRBV6-3
d_call: -

cdr3_nt: TGTGCCAGCAGCTTAGAGGGCAGGTCAGAGACCCAGTACTTC
cdr3_aa: CASSLEGRSETQYF
j_call: TRBJ2-5
clone_size: -
v_call: TRBV13
d_call: -

cdr3_nt: TGTGCCTGGAGTAGGGGACTAGCGGGAGGGCCCGGTTCCGCAGATACGCAGTATTTT
cdr3_aa: CAWSRGLAGGPGSADTQYF
j_call: TRBJ2-3
clone_size: -
v_call: TRBV30
d_call: TRBD2

cdr3_nt: TGTGCCAGCAGATTTAGGGACAGGGGGCAGGCAGATACGCAGTATTTT
cdr3_aa: CASRFRDRGQADTQYF
j_call: TRBJ2-3
clone_size: -
v_call: TRBV5-6
d_call: TRBD1

cdr3_nt: TGTGCCAGCAGTGAGAGTGGGAATACGCAGTATTTT
cdr3_aa: CASSESGNTQYF
j_call: TRBJ2-3
clone_size: -
v_call: TRBV25-1
d_call: -

cdr3_nt: TGTGCCAGCAGCATGGGACAGGGGGGTAATGAAAAACTGTTTTTT
cdr3_aa: CASSMGQGGNEKLFF
j_call: TRBJ1-4
clone_size: -
v_call: TRBV7-8
d_call: TRBD1

cdr3_nt: TGTGCCAGCAGCCGGTCTCGACAGAAAGGCTACACCTTC
cdr3_aa: CASSRSRQKGYTF
j_call: TRBJ1-2
clone_size: -
v_call: TRBV5-8
d_call: -

cdr3_nt: TGTGCCAGCAGTGATCTTCTCTATGGCTACACCTTC
cdr3_aa: CASSDLLYGYTF
j_call: TRBJ1-2
clone_size: -
v_call: TRBV27
d_call: -

cdr3_nt: TGTGCCAGCAGTTACTCGACAGGCCCGTCCTACGAGCAGTACTTC
cdr3_aa: CASSYSTGPSYEQYF
j_call: TRBJ2-7
clone_size: -
v_call: TRBV6-5
d_call: -

cdr3_nt: TGCGCCGGCAGCCCAGACAGGGCGGGTGGCTACACCTTC
cdr3_aa: CAGSPDRAGGYTF
j_call: TRBJ1-2
clone_size: -
v_call: TRBV5-1
d_call: TRBD1

cdr3_nt: TGTGCCAGCAGCGTAGTTAGCGGGTCCTACAATGAGCAGTTCTTC
cdr3_aa: CASSVVSGSYNEQFF
j_call: TRBJ2-1
clone_size: once
v_call: TRBV9
d_call: TRBD2

cdr3_nt: TGTGCCAGCAGTTACCGGCGCGCGGAGGGGCGGGCTTTCTTT
cdr3_aa: CASSYRRAEGRAFF
j_call: TRBJ1-1
clone_size: -
v_call: TRBV6-5
d_call: -

cdr3_nt: TGTGCCAGCAGCTTGCCGTCTGGGGACCTGAACACTGAAGCTTTCTTT
cdr3_aa: CASSLPSGDLNTEAFF
j_call: TRBJ1-1
clone_size: -
v_call: TRBV5-5
d_call: -

cdr3_nt: TGCGCCAGCAGCCCCACCGGGACAGGGGGCGCTTATGGCTACACCTTC
cdr3_aa: CASSPTGTGGAYGYTF
j_call: TRBJ1-2
clone_size: -
v_call: TRBV5-1
d_call: TRBD1

cdr3_nt: TGTGCCAGCAGCTTGGGGGACGGATTATATTTT
cdr3_aa: CASSLGDGLYF
j_call: TRBJ1-3
clone_size: -
v_call: TRBV5-6
d_call: -

cdr3_nt: TGTGCCAGCAGCTTGGACGGAGCAACTAATGAAAAACTGTTTTTT
cdr3_aa: CASSLDGATNEKLFF
j_call: TRBJ1-4
clone_size: few
v_call: TRBV5-4
d_call: -

cdr3_nt: TGTGCCAGCAGTCCGAGACTAGCCACCTACAATGAGCAGTTCTTC
cdr3_aa: CASSPRLATYNEQFF
j_call: TRBJ2-1
clone_size: once
v_call: TRBV6-2/TRBV6-3
d_call: TRBD2

cdr3_nt: TGTGCCAGCACCTCGGCGCTAGGCACTGAGCAGTTCTTC
cdr3_aa: CASTSALGTEQFF
j_call: TRBJ2-1
clone_size: -
v_call: TRBV3-1/TRBV3-2
d_call: -

cdr3_nt: TGTGCCAGCAGCTTAGCGCCCCCGACAGGGCAGGTGGAGACCCAGTACTTC
cdr3_aa: CASSLAPPTGQVETQYF
j_call: TRBJ2-5
clone_size: -
v_call: TRBV7-9
d_call: TRBD1

cdr3_nt: TGCGCCAGCAGCTTGGAGGGGTCTGGAGGAGGGGAGCAGTTCTTC
cdr3_aa: CASSLEGSGGGEQFF
j_call: TRBJ2-1
clone_size: -
v_call: TRBV5-1
d_call: -

cdr3_nt: TGCGCCAGCAGCTTGGAGGGGGCGCCGAACACTGAAGCTTTCTTT
cdr3_aa: CASSLEGAPNTEAFF
j_call: TRBJ1-1
clone_size: -
v_call: TRBV5-1
d_call: TRBD1

cdr3_nt: TGTGCCAGCATGCTCGGAAGCAATCAGCCCCAGCATTTT
cdr3_aa: CASMLGSNQPQHF
j_call: TRBJ1-5
clone_size: -
v_call: TRBV6-5
d_call: -